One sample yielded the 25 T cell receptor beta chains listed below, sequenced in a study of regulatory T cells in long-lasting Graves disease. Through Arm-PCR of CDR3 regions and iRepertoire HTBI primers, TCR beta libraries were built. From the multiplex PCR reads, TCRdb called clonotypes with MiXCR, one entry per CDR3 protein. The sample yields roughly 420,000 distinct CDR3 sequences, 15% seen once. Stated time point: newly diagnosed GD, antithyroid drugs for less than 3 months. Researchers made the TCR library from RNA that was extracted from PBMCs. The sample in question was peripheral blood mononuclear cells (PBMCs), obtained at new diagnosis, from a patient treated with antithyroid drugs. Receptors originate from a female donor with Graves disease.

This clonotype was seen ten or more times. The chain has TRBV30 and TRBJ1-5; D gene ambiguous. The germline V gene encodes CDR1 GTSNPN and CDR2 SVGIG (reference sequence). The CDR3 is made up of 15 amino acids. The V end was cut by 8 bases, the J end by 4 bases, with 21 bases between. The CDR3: CAGNSEKRENQPQHF. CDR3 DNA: TGTGCCGGAAACAGCGAAAAACGTGAGAATCAGCCCCAGCATTTT. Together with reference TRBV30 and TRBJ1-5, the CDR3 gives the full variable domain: SQTIHQWPATLVQPVGSPLSLECTVEGTSNPNLYWYRQAAGRGLQLLFYSVGIGQISSEVPQNLSASRPQDRQFILSSKKLLLSDSGFYLCAGNSEKRENQPQHFGDGTRLSIL.

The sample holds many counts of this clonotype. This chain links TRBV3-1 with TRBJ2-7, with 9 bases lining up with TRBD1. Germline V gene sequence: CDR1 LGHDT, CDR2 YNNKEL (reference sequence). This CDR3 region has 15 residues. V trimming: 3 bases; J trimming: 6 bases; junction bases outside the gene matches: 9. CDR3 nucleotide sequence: TGTGCCAGCAGCCACGGGGACAGGGAGGGGACCGAGCAGTACTTC. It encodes CASSHGDREGTEQYF.

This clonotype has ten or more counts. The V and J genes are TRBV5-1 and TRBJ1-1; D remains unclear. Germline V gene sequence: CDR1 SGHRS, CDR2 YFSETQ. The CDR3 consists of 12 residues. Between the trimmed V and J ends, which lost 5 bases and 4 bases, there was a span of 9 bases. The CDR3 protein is CASRFGATEAFF. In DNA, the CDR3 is TGCGCCAGCAGATTCGGTGCCACTGAAGCTTTCTTT.

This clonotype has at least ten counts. The CDR3 coding sequence is TGCAGTGCTGGGTCGCGAGATCGTTCCAATGAGCAGTTCTTC. Translated: CSAGSRDRSNEQFF. The chain combines TRBV20-1 with TRBJ2-1; D call uncertain. The CDR3 is 14 amino acids. The V gene's germline CDR1 is DFQATT and CDR2 SNEGSKA (reference sequence). V was cut by 5 bases and J by 6 bases, with 17 bases left in between.

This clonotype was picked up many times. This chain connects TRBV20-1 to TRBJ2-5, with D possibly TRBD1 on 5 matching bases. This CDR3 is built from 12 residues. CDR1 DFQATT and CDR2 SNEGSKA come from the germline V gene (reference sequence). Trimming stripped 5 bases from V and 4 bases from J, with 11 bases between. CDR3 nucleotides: TGCAGTGCTGTCAGGGAAACAGAGACCCAGTACTTC. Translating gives CSAVRETETQYF.

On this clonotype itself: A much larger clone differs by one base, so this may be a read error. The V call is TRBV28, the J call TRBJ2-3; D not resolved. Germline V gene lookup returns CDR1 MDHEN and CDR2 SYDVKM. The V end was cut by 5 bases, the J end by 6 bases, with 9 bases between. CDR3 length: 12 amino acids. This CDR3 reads CASSAHRDTQYF. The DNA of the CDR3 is TGTGCCAGCAGTGCCCATAGGGATACGCAGTATTTT.

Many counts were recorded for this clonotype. DNA of the CDR3: TGTGCCAGCAAATTGTCCGGGGTACACTACGAGCAGTACTTC. Translating gives CASKLSGVHYEQYF. The chain uses TRBV6-1 and TRBJ2-7, with D maybe TRBD2 (5 bases). Germline V gene sequence: CDR1 MNHNS, CDR2 SASEGT. Trimming took 7 bases from V and 3 from J, leaving 16 bases between them. The CDR3 is 14 residues long.

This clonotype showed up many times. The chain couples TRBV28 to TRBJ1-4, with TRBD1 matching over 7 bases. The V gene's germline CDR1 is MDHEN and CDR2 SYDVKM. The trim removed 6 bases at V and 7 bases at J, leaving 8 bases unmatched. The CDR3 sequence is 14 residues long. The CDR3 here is CASRRDSGFEKLFF. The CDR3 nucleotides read TGTGCCAGCAGGAGGGACAGCGGGTTTGAAAAACTGTTTTTT.

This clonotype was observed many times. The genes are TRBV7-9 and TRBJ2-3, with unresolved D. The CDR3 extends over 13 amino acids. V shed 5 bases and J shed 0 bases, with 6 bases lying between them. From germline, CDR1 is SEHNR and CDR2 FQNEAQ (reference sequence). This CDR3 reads CASSTDSTDTQYF. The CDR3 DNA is TGTGCCAGCAGCACCGACAGCACAGATACGCAGTATTTT.

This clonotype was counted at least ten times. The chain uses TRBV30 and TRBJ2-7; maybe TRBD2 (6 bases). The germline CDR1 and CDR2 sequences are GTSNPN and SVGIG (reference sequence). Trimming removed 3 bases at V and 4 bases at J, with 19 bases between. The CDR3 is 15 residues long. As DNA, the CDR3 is TGTGCCTGGAGAGATAAAGCGACTAGGTGGTACGAGCAGTACTTC. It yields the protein CAWRDKATRWYEQYF.

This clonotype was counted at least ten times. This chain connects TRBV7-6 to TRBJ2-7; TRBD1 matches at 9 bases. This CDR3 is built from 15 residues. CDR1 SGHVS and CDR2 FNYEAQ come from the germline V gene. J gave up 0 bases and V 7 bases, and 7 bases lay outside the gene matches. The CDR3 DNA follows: TGTGCCAGCACCTCAGGGACAGGGAGCTCCTACGAGCAGTACTTC. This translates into CASTSGTGSSYEQYF.

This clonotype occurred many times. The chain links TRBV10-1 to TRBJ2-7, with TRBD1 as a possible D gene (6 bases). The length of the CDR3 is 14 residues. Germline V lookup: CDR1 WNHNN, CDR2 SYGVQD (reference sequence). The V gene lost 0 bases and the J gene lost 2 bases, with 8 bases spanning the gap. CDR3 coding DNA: TGCGCCAGCAGTGAGTCGGACAGTACCTACGAGCAGTACTTC. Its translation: CASSESDSTYEQYF.

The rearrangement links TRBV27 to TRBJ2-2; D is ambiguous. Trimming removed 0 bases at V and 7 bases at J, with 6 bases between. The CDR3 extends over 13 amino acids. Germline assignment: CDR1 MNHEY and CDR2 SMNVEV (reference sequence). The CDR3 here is CASSLSLDGELFF. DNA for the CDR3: TGTGCCAGCAGTTTATCATTGGACGGGGAGCTGTTTTTT.

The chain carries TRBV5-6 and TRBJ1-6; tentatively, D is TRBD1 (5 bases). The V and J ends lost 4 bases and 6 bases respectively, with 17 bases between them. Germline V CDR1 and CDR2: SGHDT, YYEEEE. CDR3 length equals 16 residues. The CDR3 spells CASSPRGRGGNSPLHF. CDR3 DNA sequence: TGTGCCAGCAGCCCCCGGGGACGGGGTGGTAATTCACCCCTCCACTTT.

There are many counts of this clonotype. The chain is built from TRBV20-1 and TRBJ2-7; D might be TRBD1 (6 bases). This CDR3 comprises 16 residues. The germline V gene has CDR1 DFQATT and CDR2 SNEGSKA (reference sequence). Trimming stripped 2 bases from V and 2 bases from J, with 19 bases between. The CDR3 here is CSARPPGVSPAYEQYF. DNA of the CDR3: TGCAGTGCTAGACCCCCAGGGGTGTCCCCAGCCTACGAGCAGTACTTC.

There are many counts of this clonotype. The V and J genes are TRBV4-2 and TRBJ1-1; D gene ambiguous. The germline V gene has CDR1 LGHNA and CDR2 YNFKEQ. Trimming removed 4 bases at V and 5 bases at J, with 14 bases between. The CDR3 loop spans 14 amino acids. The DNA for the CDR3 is TGTGCCAGCAGCCCCGAACGCCTGAGTACTGAAGCTTTCTTT. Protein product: CASSPERLSTEAFF.

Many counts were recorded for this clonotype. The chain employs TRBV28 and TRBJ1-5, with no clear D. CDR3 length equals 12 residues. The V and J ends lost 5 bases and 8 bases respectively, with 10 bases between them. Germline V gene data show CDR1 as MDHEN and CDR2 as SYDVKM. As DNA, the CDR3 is TGTGCCAGCAGTACGGGGTGGAAGCCCCAGCATTTT. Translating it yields CASSTGWKPQHF.

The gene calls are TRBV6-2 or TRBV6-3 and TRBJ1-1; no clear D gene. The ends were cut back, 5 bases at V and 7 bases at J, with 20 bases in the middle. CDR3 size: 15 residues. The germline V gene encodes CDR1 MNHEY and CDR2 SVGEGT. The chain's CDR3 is CASSEYILAESEAFF. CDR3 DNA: TGTGCCAGCAGTGAATATATCTTGGCCGAAAGTGAAGCTTTCTTT.

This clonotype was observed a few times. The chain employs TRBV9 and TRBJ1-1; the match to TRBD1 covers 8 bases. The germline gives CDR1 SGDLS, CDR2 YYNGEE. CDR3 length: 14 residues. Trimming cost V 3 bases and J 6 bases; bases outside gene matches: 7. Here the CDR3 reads CASSAPGGSAEAFF. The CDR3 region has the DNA TGTGCCAGCAGCGCCCCAGGGGGCAGCGCTGAAGCTTTCTTT.

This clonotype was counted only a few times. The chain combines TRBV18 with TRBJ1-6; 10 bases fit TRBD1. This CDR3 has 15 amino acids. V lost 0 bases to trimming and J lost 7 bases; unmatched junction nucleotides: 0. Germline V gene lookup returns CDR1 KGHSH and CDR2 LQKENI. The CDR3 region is CASSPPDRGNSPLHF. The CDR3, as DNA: TGTGCCAGCTCACCACCGGACAGGGGGAATTCACCCCTCCACTTT.

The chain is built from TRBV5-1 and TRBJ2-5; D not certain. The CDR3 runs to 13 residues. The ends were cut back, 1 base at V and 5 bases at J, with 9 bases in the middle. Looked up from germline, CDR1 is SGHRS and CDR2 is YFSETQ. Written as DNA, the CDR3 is TGCGCCAGCAGCTTGAAGGGTACGGAGACCCAGTACTTC. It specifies CASSLKGTETQYF.

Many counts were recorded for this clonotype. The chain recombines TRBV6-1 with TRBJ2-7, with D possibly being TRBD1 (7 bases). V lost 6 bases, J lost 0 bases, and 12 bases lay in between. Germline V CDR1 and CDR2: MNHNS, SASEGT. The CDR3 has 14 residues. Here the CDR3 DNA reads TGTGCCAGCAGCCGGCGGGACAGCTCCTACGAGCAGTACTTC. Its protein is CASSRRDSSYEQYF.

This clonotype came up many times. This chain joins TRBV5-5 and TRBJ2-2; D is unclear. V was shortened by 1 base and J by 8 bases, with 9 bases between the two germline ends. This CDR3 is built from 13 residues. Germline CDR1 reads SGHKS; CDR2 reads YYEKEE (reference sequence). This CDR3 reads CASSLYLAGELFF. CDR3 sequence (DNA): TGTGCCAGCAGCTTGTATCTTGCGGGGGAGCTGTTTTTT.

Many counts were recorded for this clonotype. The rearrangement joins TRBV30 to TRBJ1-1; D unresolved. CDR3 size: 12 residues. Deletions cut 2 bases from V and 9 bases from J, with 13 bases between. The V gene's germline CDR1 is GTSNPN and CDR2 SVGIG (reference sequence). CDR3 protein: CAWSLRGTQAFF. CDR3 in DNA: TGTGCCTGGAGTTTGCGGGGAACCCAAGCTTTCTTT.

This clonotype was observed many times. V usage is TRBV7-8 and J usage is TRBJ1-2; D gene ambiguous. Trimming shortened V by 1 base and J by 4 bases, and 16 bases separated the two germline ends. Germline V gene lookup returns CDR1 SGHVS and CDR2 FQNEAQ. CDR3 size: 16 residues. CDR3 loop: CASSLERHVGGYGYTF. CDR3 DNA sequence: TGTGCCAGCAGCTTAGAGCGCCATGTGGGAGGCTATGGCTACACCTTC.